Each of the 11 T cell receptor beta chains below was sequenced from the same sample in a study of beta chain features in type 1 diabetes. Whole-study results and caveats: Shortening that was moderate but significant affected the TCRB CDR3s of Type 1 diabetes patients in all four CD4+ subsets.

The isolated RNA, all of it, was reverse transcribed, so expressed TCRB transcripts were what got sequenced. Repertoires were generated with immunoSEQ multiplex PCR, while TCRdb's copy carries only in-frame clones and drops some. The data contain around 690,000 clones, 9.5% to 15% of them singletons. For these TCRs, the target antigens are not known. What was sequenced was naive CD4+ T cells from blood. These receptors all stem from a man aged 30 to 39 with type 1 diabetes.

The V and J genes are TRBV4-2 and TRBJ2-7; D unclear. The germline V and J ends were trimmed by 2 bases and 3 bases, with 14 bases remaining between them. This CDR3 spans 15 amino acids. Germline V gene sequence: CDR1 LGHNA, CDR2 YNFKEQ. In DNA, the CDR3 is TGTGCCAGCAGCCAACAACCGGACGGCGTCTACGAGCAGTACTTC. Residues: CASSQQPDGVYEQYF.

This clone occurred a few times. The genes are TRBV7-3 and TRBJ1-2; D uncertain. Germline CDR1 and CDR2: SGHTA and FQGTGA. The CDR3 loop spans 13 amino acids. V lost 5 bases to trimming and J lost 8 bases, with 15 bases between them. CDR3 sequence (DNA): TGTGCCAGCAGCCCCGGGCCCAACGAAGGCTACACCTTC. It encodes CASSPGPNEGYTF. Supplemented by reference TRBV7-3 and TRBJ1-2, the full variable domain reads GAGVSQTPSNKVTEKGKYVELRCDPISGHTALYWYRQSLGQGPEFLIYFQGTGAADDSGLPNDRFFAVRPEGSVSTLKIQRTERGDSAVYLCASSPGPNEGYTFGSGTRLTVV.

The CDR3 sequence is CASSLTGEGNQPQHF. CDR3 sequence (DNA): TGCGCCAGCAGCCTTACAGGGGAGGGCAATCAGCCCCAGCATTTT. The chain couples TRBV5-1 to TRBJ1-5; TRBD1 matches at 7 bases. CDR3 length: 15 amino acids. Germline CDR1 SGHRS, CDR2 YFSETQ. V trimming: 4 bases; J trimming: 2 bases; junction bases outside the gene matches: 6.

The V call is TRBV18, the J call TRBJ1-5; D is perhaps TRBD1 (6 bases). Germline CDR1 KGHSH, CDR2 LQKENI. This CDR3 has 15 residues. V dropped 1 base and J dropped 11 bases, with 18 bases sitting between them. The CDR3 sequence: CASSPLRDKISSQHF. CDR3 bases: TGTGCCAGCTCACCACTCCGGGACAAGATATCGTCCCAGCATTTT. The full variable domain, in which reference TRBV18 and TRBJ1-5 provide the parts outside the CDR3, is NAGVMQNPRHLVRRRGQEARLRCSPMKGHSHVYWYRQLPEEGLKFMVYLQKENIIDESGMPKERFSAEFPKEGPSILRIQQVVRGDSAAYFCASSPLRDKISSQHFGDGTRLSIL.

This rearrangement joins TRBV20-1 to TRBJ2-7, with D perhaps assigned TRBD1 or TRBD2 (5 bases each). This CDR3 is 11 amino acids long. Germline CDR1 DFQATT, CDR2 SNEGSKA (reference sequence). V lost 0 bases and J lost 10, with 10 bases in between. The CDR3 DNA reads TGCAGTGCTAGAGATCTCGGGGCCCAGTACTTC. Protein product: CSARDLGAQYF.

V usage is TRBV9 and J usage is TRBJ1-2; TRBD1 might be the D (5 bases). The germline V gene encodes CDR1 SGDLS and CDR2 YYNGEE. The CDR3 is 13 residues long. Trimming took 0 bases from V and 6 from J, leaving 9 bases between them. CDR3 DNA sequence: TGTGCCAGCAGCGTAGTGGGGGGACATGGCTACACCTTC. This translates into CASSVVGGHGYTF.

CDR3 DNA: TGTGCCAGCAGCGATAGCGGGGGGGCCGCAGATACGCAGTATTTT. It specifies CASSDSGGAADTQYF. The rearrangement joins TRBV7-8 to TRBJ2-3; 11 bases fit TRBD2. The CDR3 is 15 amino acids. The V gene's germline CDR1 is SGHVS and CDR2 FQNEAQ. With V trimmed by 5 bases and J by 4 bases, 5 bases remained unmatched.

This clone came up a few times. The chain employs TRBV7-2 and TRBJ2-5; D is unclear. The V end lost 2 bases, the J end lost 5 bases, and 12 bases lay between the germline ends. CDR1 and CDR2 (germline): SGHTA, FQGNSA. The CDR3 consists of 14 residues. CDR3 sequence: CASSLSPGMETQYF. For the CDR3, the DNA is TGTGCCAGCAGCTTAAGTCCGGGCATGGAGACCCAGTACTTC.

The chain couples TRBV28 to TRBJ2-7; 10 bases fit TRBD2. This CDR3 contains 15 residues. Germline V lookup: CDR1 MDHEN, CDR2 SYDVKM. Losses at the gene ends were 6 bases for V and 3 bases for J; bases not matched to a gene: 8. CDR3 amino acids: CASRRLAGAIYEQYF. The DNA for the CDR3 is TGTGCCAGCAGACGGCTAGCGGGGGCCATCTACGAGCAGTACTTC.

This clone was seen many times. Other DNA variants within this sample encode the same CDR3. CDR3 sequence: CASRSGANVLTF. The CDR3 bases are TGTGCCAGCAGATCTGGGGCCAACGTCCTGACTTTC. The chain recombines TRBV2 with TRBJ2-6, with D hard to call. Between the trimmed V and J ends, which lost 6 bases and 1 base, there was a span of 1 base. This CDR3 has 12 residues. In germline, CDR1 is SNHLY, CDR2 FYNNEI.

The chain joins TRBV29-1 to TRBJ1-1; no clear D gene. The length of the CDR3 is 10 residues. CDR1 SQVTM and CDR2 ANQGSEA come from the germline V gene. V lost 7 bases, J lost 5 bases, and 8 bases lay in between. CDR3 region: CSASETEAFF. In DNA, the CDR3 is TGCAGCGCAAGTGAAACTGAAGCTTTCTTT.